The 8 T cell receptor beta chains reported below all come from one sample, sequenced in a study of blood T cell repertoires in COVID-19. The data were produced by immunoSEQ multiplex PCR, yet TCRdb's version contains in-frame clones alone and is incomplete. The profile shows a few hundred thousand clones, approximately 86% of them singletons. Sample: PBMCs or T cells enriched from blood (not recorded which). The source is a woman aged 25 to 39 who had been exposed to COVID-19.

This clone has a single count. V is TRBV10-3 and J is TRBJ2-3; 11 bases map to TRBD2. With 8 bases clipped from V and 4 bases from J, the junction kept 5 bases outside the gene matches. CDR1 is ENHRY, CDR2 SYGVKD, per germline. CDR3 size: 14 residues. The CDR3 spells CAIRLAGGADTQYF. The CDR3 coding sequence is TGTGCCATCCGGCTAGCGGGGGGCGCAGATACGCAGTATTTT.

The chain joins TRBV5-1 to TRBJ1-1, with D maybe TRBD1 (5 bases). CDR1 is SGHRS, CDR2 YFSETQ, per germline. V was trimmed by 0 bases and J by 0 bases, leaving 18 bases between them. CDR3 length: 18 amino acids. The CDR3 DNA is TGCGCCAGCAGCTTGGAAGTGTCAGGGATCCCCATGAACACTGAAGCTTTCTTT. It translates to CASSLEVSGIPMNTEAFF.

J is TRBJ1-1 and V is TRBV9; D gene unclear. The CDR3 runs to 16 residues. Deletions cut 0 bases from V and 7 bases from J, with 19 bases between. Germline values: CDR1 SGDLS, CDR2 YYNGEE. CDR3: CASSVADTISGGEAFF. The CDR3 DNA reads TGTGCCAGCAGCGTAGCCGACACCATAAGTGGAGGTGAAGCTTTCTTT.

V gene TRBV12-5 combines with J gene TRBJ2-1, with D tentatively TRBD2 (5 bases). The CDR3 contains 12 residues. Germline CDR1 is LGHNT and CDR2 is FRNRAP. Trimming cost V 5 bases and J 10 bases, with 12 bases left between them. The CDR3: CASGASSGEQFF. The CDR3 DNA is TGTGCTAGTGGTGCTAGCTCCGGAGAGCAGTTCTTC.

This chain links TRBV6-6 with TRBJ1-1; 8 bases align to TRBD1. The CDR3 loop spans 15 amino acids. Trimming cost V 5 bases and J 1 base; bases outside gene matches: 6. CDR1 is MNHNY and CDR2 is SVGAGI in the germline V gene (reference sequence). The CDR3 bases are TGTGCCAGCAGTCCCCAGGGGGCTGGGAACACTGAAGCTTTCTTT. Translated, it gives CASSPQGAGNTEAFF.

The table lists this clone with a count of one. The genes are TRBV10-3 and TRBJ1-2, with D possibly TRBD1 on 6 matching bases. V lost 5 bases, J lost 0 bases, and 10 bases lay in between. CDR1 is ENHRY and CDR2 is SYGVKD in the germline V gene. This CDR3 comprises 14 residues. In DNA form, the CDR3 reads TGTGCCATCAGTAATACAGGGTCTAACTATGGCTACACCTTC. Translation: CAISNTGSNYGYTF.

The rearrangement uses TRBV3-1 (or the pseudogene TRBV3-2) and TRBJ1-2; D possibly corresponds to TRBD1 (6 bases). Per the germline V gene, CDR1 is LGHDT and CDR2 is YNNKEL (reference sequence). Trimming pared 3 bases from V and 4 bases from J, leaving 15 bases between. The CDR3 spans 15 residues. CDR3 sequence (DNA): TGTGCCAGCAGCCAGCTCCCGGGAGGGGGCTATGGCTACACCTTC. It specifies CASSQLPGGGYGYTF.

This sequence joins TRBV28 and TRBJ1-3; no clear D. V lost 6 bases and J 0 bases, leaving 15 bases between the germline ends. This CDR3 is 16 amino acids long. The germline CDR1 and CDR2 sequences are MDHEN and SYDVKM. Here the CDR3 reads CASSPRAQISGNTIYF. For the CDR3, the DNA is TGTGCCAGCAGCCCCCGCGCACAGATCTCTGGAAACACCATATATTTT.